This T cell receptor beta chain was identified during a study of blood T cell repertoires in COVID-19. About the research overall: Both acute and convalescent COVID-19 samples were obtained from the United States, Italy and Spain. The analysed material was cDNA or gDNA that came from T cells, B-cell-depleted T cells, or PBMCs.

In the authors' workflow: Using reference gene primer amplification, nucleated cell counts were estimated. Sequencing was performed with immunoSEQ multiplex PCR; in TCRdb, only in-frame clones are kept and a portion is missing. V and J calls and clone size follow that table, whereas D and trimming were derived from the DNA. The data hold around 60,000 clones, with about nine tenths observed a single time. The sample was peripheral blood. The TCR was taken from an elderly woman with active COVID-19.

CDR3 protein: CASSLFAGETQYF. The CDR3 bases are TGTGCCAGCAGCTTATTCGCCGGGGAGACCCAGTACTTC. The chain recombines TRBV7-2 with TRBJ2-5; no clear D gene. The CDR3 loop spans 13 amino acids. The V gene's germline CDR1 is SGHTA and CDR2 FQGNSA. V lost 2 bases and J 5 bases, leaving 9 bases between the germline ends. Using reference TRBV7-2 and TRBJ2-5 for the parts outside the CDR3, the full variable domain is GAGVSQSPSNKVTEKGKDVELRCDPISGHTALYWYRQSLGQGLEFLIYFQGNSAPDKSGLPSDRFSAERTGGSVSTLTIQRTQQEDSAVYLCASSLFAGETQYFGPGTRLLVL.